Below, 16 T cell receptor beta chains from the same sample are listed, as sequenced in a study of CD4 T cells in relation to SARS-CoV-2 and coronaviruses. Clones were read by immunoSEQ multiplex PCR, and TCRdb kept only the in-frame ones, dropping some. The sample comprises some 20,000 clones, roughly 76% of which are singletons, and approximately 15% rests with the top ten. CD4+ T cells from unexposed donors were obtained before the COVID-19 pandemic (2011-2018). After ten to eleven days of culture, CD4+ T cells were isolated. No antigens are known for them. The source material was CD4+ T cells from PBMCs, cultured in vitro. The receptors derive from a human donor in good health.

The chain carries TRBV6-1 and TRBJ2-7; D is uncertain. V was shortened by 2 bases and J by 6 bases, with 5 bases between the two germline ends. Germline V CDR1 and CDR2: MNHNS, SASEGT. This CDR3 spans 11 amino acids. The DNA of the CDR3 is TGTGCCAGCAGTGAATCAGTCGAGCAGTACTTC. Translating gives CASSESVEQYF.

This chain's CDR3 is CASSGPPPSTDTQYF. The CDR3 DNA reads TGTGCCAGCAGTGGCCCACCGCCTAGCACAGATACGCAGTATTTT. The chain has TRBV2 and TRBJ2-3, with unresolved D. Trimming shortened V by 4 bases and J by 0 bases, and 11 bases separated the two germline ends. Per germline, CDR1 SNHLY and CDR2 FYNNEI. The CDR3 has 15 residues.

This clone appeared a few times. The rearrangement links TRBV11-3 to TRBJ2-2, with D unclear. This CDR3 spans 12 amino acids. With 2 bases removed from V and 2 bases from J, the gap between germline ends came to 0 bases. Germline loops: CDR1 SGHNT, CDR2 YENEEA. The CDR3 nucleotides are TGTGCCAGCAGCTTAAACACCGGGGAGCTGTTTTTT. Amino acid sequence: CASSLNTGELFF.

The chain joins TRBV4-1 to TRBJ2-3, with 7 nucleotides matching TRBD2. V lost 1 base and J lost 2; bases outside the gene matches: 9. CDR3 length: 17 residues. Germline assignment: CDR1 MGHRA and CDR2 YSYEKL. The CDR3 loop is CASSQGRGGFSTDTQYF. For the CDR3, the DNA is TGCGCCAGCAGCCAAGGGAGGGGAGGGTTTTCCACAGATACGCAGTATTTT.

The V gene is TRBV4-3, the J gene TRBJ2-7; D uncertain. Looked up from germline, CDR1 is LGHNA and CDR2 is YSLEER. The V end lost 5 bases, the J end lost 6 bases, and 14 bases lay between the germline ends. CDR3 length equals 13 residues. This CDR3 is CASSFNPNSEQYF. In DNA form, the CDR3 reads TGCGCCAGCAGCTTCAACCCCAACAGCGAGCAGTACTTC.

The chain couples TRBV19 to TRBJ2-1; 7 nucleotides match TRBD1. Germline CDR1 LNHDA, CDR2 SQIVND (reference sequence). This CDR3 has 16 residues. The V gene end was trimmed by 5 bases and the J gene end by 0 bases; junction bases not matched to a gene: 7. The DNA for the CDR3 is TGTGCCAGTAGTCACCAGGGGGTAAGCTCCTACAATGAGCAGTTCTTC. It specifies CASSHQGVSSYNEQFF.

The genes are TRBV6-5 and TRBJ1-2; D unresolved. The CDR3 loop spans 14 amino acids. The V gene lost 6 bases and the J gene lost 3 bases, with 14 bases spanning the gap. Germline lookup yields CDR1 MNHEY and CDR2 SVGAGI. The CDR3 DNA is TGTGCCAGCAGGGCGTCCGGGGTGCACTATGGCTACACCTTC. As protein: CASRASGVHYGYTF.

There are a few counts of this clone. In DNA, the CDR3 is TGTGCCAGCAGCTCCACCCTCACTGGACAGGTGAACGAGCAGTACTTC. It is translated as CASSSTLTGQVNEQYF. The rearrangement joins TRBV3-1 (or the pseudogene TRBV3-2) to TRBJ2-7; TRBD1 matches 7 bases. The CDR3 has 16 residues. The V gene's germline CDR1 is LGHDT and CDR2 YNNKEL (reference sequence). The V and J ends lost 5 bases and 5 bases, in that order; junction bases with no gene match: 15.

The rearrangement links TRBV15 to TRBJ2-2; the D gene is possibly TRBD1 (6 bases). V lost 0 bases, J lost 8 bases, and 10 bases lay in between. CDR1 LNHNV and CDR2 YYDKDF come from the germline V gene (reference sequence). The CDR3 contains 14 residues. CDR3 amino acids: CATSRDLGAGELFF. The CDR3 bases are TGTGCCACCAGCAGAGATCTGGGGGCGGGGGAGCTGTTTTTT.

The chain uses TRBV27 and TRBJ1-5, with 7 bases aligning to TRBD1. CDR3 length: 14 residues. The V segment lost 6 bases and the J segment 2 bases; nucleotides outside the gene matches: 4. Germline CDR1 is MNHEY and CDR2 is SMNVEV (reference sequence). CDR3 DNA: TGTGCCAGCAGACGAGGACAGGGCAATCAGCCCCAGCATTTT. Protein product: CASRRGQGNQPQHF.

CDR3 protein: CASSSRRGDTDTQYF. The CDR3 nucleotides read TGTGCCAGCAGCTCACGGCGGGGTGACACAGATACGCAGTATTTT. The gene calls are TRBV5-4 and TRBJ2-3, with a possible D match to TRBD2 (6 bases). The germline V gene encodes CDR1 SGHNT and CDR2 YYREEE (reference sequence). V was cut by 3 bases and J by 2 bases, with 13 bases left in between. The CDR3 loop spans 15 amino acids.

This chain connects TRBV28 to TRBJ1-2, with unresolved D. Germline V CDR1 and CDR2: MDHEN, SYDVKM. V lost 5 bases to trimming and J lost 9 bases, with 10 bases between them. This CDR3 has 11 amino acids. CDR3 residues: CASSNPPSYTF. DNA for the CDR3: TGTGCCAGCAGTAACCCTCCAAGCTACACCTTC.

In its sample, this clone was seen once. The chain couples TRBV2 to TRBJ1-2; TRBD1 is a possible D gene (5 bases). V was shortened by 3 bases and J by 9 bases, with 17 bases between the two germline ends. CDR3 length: 14 residues. Germline V CDR1 and CDR2: SNHLY, FYNNEI. CDR3 in amino acids: CASSDQGTRYRYTF. The CDR3 nucleotides are TGTGCCAGCAGTGATCAGGGTACGAGGTATCGCTACACCTTC.

The rearrangement joins TRBV7-2 to TRBJ2-1, with TRBD2 matching 7 bases. V trimming: 1 base; J trimming: 15 bases; junction bases outside the gene matches: 6. The CDR3 spans 12 residues. Germline V gene data show CDR1 as SGHTA and CDR2 as FQGNSA. The CDR3 DNA follows: TGTGCCAGCAGCTTAGACGCGGGAGTTAGGTTCTTC. Protein: CASSLDAGVRFF.

The chain combines TRBV2 with TRBJ2-2; 16 bases agree with TRBD2. Germline V gene sequence: CDR1 SNHLY, CDR2 FYNNEI. CDR3 length equals 17 residues. V dropped 6 bases and J dropped 5; count of bases not matched to a gene: 6. The CDR3 bases are TGTGCCAGCAGGCCGGGACTAGCGGGAGGGTCGACCGGGGAGCTGTTTTTT. It encodes CASRPGLAGGSTGELFF.

This clone occurred a few times. This chain joins TRBV14 and TRBJ1-1; D unclear. Trimming removed 0 bases at V and 4 bases at J, with 9 bases between. Germline CDR1 SGHDN, CDR2 FVKESK. CDR3 length: 14 residues. In DNA, the CDR3 is TGTGCCAGCAGCCAAGATGGGTACCGCACTGAAGCTTTCTTT. Translated, it gives CASSQDGYRTEAFF.